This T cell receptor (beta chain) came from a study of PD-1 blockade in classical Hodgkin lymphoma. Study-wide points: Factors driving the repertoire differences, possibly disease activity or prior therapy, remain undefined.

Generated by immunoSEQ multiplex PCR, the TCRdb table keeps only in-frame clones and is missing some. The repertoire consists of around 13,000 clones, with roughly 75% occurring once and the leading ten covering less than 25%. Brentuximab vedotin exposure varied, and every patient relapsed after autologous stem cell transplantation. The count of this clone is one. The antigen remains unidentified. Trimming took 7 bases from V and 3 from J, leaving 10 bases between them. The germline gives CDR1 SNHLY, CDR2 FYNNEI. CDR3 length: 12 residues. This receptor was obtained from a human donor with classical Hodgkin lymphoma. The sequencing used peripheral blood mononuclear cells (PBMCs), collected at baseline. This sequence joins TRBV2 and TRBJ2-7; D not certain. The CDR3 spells CASTGGYYEQYF. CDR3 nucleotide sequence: TGTGCCAGCACCGGCGGTTACTACGAGCAGTACTTC. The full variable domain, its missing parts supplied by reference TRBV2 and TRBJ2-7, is EPEVTQTPSHQVTQMGQEVILRCVPISNHLYFYWYRQILGQKVEFLVSFYNNEISEKSEIFDDQFSVERPDGSNFTLKIRSTKLEDSAMYFCASTGGYYEQYFGPGTRLTVT.